Listed below are T cell receptor beta chains from one sample, sequenced in a study of CD8 T cells in ankylosing spondylitis. TCRdb processed the 5' RACE reads anew with MiXCR; each CDR3 protein has one entry. Of approximately 220,000 distinct CDR3 sequences in the sample, roughly a tenth were seen once. Sequenced sample: blood, either unsorted or a sorted T cell fraction (not recorded which). These receptors all stem from a male donor with ankylosing spondylitis or in good health (not recorded which). The CDR3 runs from the conserved cysteine through the conserved F or W. Fields, in order: CDR3 DNA, CDR3 protein, clone size, J gene, D gene, V gene. The D gene is left open where the match is weak. Size values are once, few and many counts, or a class for expanded clones, and some rows have none.

CDR3 DNA: TGCAGTGCAACCGGGGAGTCCAACATTCAGTACTTC; CDR3 protein: CSATGESNIQYF; clone size: many; J gene: TRBJ2-4; D gene: .; V gene: TRBV20-1
CDR3 DNA: TGCAGTGCCGCGGGGAGCGGGCTCGGCTCTCACGAGCAGTACTTC; CDR3 protein: CSAAGSGLGSHEQYF; clone size: few; J gene: TRBJ2-7; D gene: .; V gene: TRBV20-1
CDR3 DNA: TGTGCCAGCAGCTCTCCGGGACTCAAATTTAACGAGCAGTACTTC; CDR3 protein: CASSSPGLKFNEQYF; clone size: few; J gene: TRBJ2-7; D gene: .; V gene: TRBV7-2
CDR3 DNA: TGCAGTGCTAGAGGGGTGGCTTCTAGCACAGATACGCAGTATTTT; CDR3 protein: CSARGVASSTDTQYF; clone size: many; J gene: TRBJ2-3; D gene: .; V gene: TRBV20-1
CDR3 DNA: TGTGCCAGCAGAAAAAGCCTAGCGGGGGGCACCGGGGAGCTGTTTTTT; CDR3 protein: CASRKSLAGGTGELFF; clone size: .; J gene: TRBJ2-2; D gene: TRBD2; V gene: TRBV12-3/TRBV12-4
CDR3 DNA: TGTGCCAGCAGGGAATTAGGGAACACTGAAGCTTTCTTT; CDR3 protein: CASRELGNTEAFF; clone size: many; J gene: TRBJ1-1; D gene: .; V gene: TRBV7-9
CDR3 DNA: TGTGCCAGCAGCCCACGGACAGGTCACTACCACGAGCAGTACTTC; CDR3 protein: CASSPRTGHYHEQYF; clone size: .; J gene: TRBJ2-7; D gene: TRBD1; V gene: TRBV11-1
CDR3 DNA: TGTGCCAGCAGCTTGATCACTAGCCCTCAAGAGACCCAGTACTTC; CDR3 protein: CASSLITSPQETQYF; clone size: few; J gene: TRBJ2-5; D gene: .; V gene: TRBV5-6
CDR3 DNA: TGTGCCAGCAGCTTGGGCTCCGACAACATTCAGTACTTC; CDR3 protein: CASSLGSDNIQYF; clone size: .; J gene: TRBJ2-4; D gene: .; V gene: TRBV11-2
CDR3 DNA: TGTGCCAGCAGTTTAAGTTTCGGGGTGCCGGAGACAGATACGCAGTATTTT; CDR3 protein: CASSLSFGVPETDTQYF; clone size: many; J gene: TRBJ2-3; D gene: .; V gene: TRBV12-3/TRBV12-4
CDR3 DNA: TGCAGTGCGGCCGGGACAGGGGGACATAGCTCCTACAATGAGCAGTTCTTC; CDR3 protein: CSAAGTGGHSSYNEQFF; clone size: many; J gene: TRBJ2-1; D gene: TRBD1; V gene: TRBV20-1
CDR3 DNA: TGTGCCAGCAGCGCAACAACCGGGACAGGGGACACCGGGGAGCTGTTTTTT; CDR3 protein: CASSATTGTGDTGELFF; clone size: .; J gene: TRBJ2-2; D gene: TRBD1; V gene: TRBV7-9
CDR3 DNA: TGTGCCAGCAGTGCAGACGGGGTCGGGACTATTTCCGAGCAGTACTTC; CDR3 protein: CASSADGVGTISEQYF; clone size: few; J gene: TRBJ2-7; D gene: TRBD2; V gene: TRBV12-3/TRBV12-4
CDR3 DNA: TGTGCCAGCAGCTTAGACAGAAAAAACATTCAGTACTTC; CDR3 protein: CASSLDRKNIQYF; clone size: many; J gene: TRBJ2-4; D gene: .; V gene: TRBV7-2
CDR3 DNA: TGTGCCATCAGTAGAGCGGGGGGCCCCACAGATACGCAGTATTTT; CDR3 protein: CAISRAGGPTDTQYF; clone size: .; J gene: TRBJ2-3; D gene: TRBD2; V gene: TRBV10-3
CDR3 DNA: TGTGCCAGCAGCTTTAGCGGGGACCTTGGCACAGATACGCAGTATTTT; CDR3 protein: CASSFSGDLGTDTQYF; clone size: few; J gene: TRBJ2-3; D gene: TRBD2; V gene: TRBV11-2